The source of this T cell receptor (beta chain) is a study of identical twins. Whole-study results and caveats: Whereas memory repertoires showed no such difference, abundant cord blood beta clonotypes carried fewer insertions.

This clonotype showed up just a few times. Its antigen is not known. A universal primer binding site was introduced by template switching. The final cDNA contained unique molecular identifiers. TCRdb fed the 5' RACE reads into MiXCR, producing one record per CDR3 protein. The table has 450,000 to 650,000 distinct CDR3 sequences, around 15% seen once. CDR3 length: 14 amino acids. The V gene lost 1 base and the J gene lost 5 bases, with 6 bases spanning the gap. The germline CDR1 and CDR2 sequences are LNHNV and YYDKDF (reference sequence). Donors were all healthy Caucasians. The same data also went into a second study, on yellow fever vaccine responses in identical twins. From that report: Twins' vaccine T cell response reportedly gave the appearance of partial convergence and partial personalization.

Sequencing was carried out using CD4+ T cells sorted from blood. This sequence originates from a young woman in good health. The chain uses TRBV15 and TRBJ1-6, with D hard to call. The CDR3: CATSRVRDNSPLHF. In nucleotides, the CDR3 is TGTGCCACCAGCAGAGTACGAGATAATTCACCCCTCCACTTT.